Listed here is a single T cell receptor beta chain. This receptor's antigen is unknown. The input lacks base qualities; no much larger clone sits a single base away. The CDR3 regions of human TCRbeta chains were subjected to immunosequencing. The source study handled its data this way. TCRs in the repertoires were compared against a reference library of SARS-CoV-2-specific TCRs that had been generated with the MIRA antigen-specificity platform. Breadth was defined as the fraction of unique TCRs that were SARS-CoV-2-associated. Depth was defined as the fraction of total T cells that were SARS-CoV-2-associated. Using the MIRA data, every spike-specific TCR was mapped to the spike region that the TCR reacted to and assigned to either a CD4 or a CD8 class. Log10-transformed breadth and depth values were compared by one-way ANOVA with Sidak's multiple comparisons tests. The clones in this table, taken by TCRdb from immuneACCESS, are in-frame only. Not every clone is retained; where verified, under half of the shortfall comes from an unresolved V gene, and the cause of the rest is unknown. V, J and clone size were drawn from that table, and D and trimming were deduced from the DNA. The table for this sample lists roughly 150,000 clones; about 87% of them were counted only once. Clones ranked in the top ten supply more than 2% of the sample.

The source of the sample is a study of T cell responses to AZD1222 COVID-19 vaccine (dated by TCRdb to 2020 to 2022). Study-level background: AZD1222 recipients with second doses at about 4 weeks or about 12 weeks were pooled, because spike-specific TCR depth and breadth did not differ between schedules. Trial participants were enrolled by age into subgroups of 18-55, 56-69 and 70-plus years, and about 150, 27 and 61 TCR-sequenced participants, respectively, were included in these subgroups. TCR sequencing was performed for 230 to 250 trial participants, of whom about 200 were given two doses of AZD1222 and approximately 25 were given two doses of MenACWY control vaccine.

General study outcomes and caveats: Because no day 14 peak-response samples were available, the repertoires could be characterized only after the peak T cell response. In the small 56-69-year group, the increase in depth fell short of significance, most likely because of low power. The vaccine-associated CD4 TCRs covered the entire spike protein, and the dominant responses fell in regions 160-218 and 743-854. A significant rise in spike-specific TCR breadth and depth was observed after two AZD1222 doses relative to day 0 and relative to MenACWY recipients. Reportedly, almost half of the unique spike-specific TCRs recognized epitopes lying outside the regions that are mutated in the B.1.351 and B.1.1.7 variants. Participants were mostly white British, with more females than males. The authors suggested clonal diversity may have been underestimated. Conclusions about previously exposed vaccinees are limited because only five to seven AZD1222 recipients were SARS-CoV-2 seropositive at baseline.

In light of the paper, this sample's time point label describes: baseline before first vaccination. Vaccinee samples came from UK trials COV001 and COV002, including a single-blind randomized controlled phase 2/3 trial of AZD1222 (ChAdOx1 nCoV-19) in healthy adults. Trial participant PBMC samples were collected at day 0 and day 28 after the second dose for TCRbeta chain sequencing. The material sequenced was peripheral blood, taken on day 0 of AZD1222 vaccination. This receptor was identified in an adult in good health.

The nucleotides are TGTGCCAGCAGTGACACAGGGTTAGCGGAGCCCCAGCATTTT. Its product reads: CASSDTGLAEPQHF. The chain joins TRBV6-4 to TRBJ1-5, and perhaps TRBD1 as D gene, on 6 matching bases. The CDR1 and CDR2 encoded by the germline V gene are MRHNA and SNTAGT. The CDR3, cysteine through phenylalanine, is 14 amino acids long. This entry keeps only the CDR3 DNA: 42 bases, framed from base 1. V and J lose 2 bases and 8 bases, and a span of 13 bases separates them.